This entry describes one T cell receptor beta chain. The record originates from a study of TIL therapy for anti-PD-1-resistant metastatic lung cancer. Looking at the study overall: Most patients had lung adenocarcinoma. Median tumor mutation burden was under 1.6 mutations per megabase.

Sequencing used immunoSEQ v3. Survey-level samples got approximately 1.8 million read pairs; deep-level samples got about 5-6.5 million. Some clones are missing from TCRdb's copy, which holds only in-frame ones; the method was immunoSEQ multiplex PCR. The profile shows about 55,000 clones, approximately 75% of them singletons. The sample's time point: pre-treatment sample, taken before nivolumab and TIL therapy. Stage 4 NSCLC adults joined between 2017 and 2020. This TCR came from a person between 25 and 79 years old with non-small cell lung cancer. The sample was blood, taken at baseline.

DNA for the CDR3: TGCGCCAGCAGCCAGGGGGGACTAGCCCGTAGCACAGATACGCAGTATTTT. This encodes CASSQGGLARSTDTQYF. The chain links TRBV4-1 to TRBJ2-3, with 9 positions matching TRBD2. Germline lookup yields CDR1 MGHRA and CDR2 YSYEKL. V trimming: 3 bases; J trimming: 0 bases; junction bases outside the gene matches: 7. The CDR3 has 17 residues.